The source of this T cell receptor (beta chain) is a study of cytomegalovirus exposure and HLA in healthy donors. Findings and limits, study-wide: A few CMV-associated chains were confirmed in vitro to be specific for CMV antigens. Productive status was seen about 90% or about 30% of the time for most TCR beta V segments in an earlier analysis. Most of the CMV-associated TCR beta chains (in a later analysis) appeared to be HLA-restricted.

Researchers ran the PCR with 60 Vbeta and 13 Jbeta primers. Sequencing was performed with immunoSEQ multiplex PCR; in TCRdb, only in-frame clones are kept and a portion is missing. The table shows 93,000 or so clones, with 65% to 85% occurring only once. Trimming left V 3 bases short and J 3 bases short, with 12 bases between. In germline, CDR1 is SGDLS, CDR2 YYNGEE. There are 15 residues in the CDR3. This clone was picked up a small number of times. Its antigen is not identified. The sequenced material came from PBMCs. This sequence joins TRBV9 and TRBJ1-4, with a possible D match to TRBD1 (6 bases). The sequence came from a man aged 45 to 65 in good health and CMV-seropositive. The CDR3 DNA reads TGTGCCAGCAGCGCCCAAGAGGGGGCTAATGAAAAACTGTTTTTT. Translation: CASSAQEGANEKLFF.